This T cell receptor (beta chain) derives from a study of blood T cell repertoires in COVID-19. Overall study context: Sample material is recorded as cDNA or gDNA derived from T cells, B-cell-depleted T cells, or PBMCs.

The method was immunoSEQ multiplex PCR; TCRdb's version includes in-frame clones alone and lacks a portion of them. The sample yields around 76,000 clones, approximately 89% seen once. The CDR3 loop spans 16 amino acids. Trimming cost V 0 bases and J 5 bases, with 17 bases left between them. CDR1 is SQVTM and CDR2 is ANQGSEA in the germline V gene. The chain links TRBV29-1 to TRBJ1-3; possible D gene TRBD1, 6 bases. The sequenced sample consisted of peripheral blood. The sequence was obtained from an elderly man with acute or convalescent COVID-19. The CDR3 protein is CSVEDTSETGRNTIYF. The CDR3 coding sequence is TGCAGCGTTGAAGACACAAGTGAGACAGGTAGAAACACCATATATTTT.